Below, one TCR beta chain is given with its context. Its antigen remains unknown. This sample stems from a study of Tregs in tolerant kidney transplant recipients. Regarding the study as a whole: Validation in larger populations is needed because few patients were studied.

Profiling relied on immunoSEQ multiplex PCR, and the TCRdb table lists in-frame clones only, not all of them. Here the sample spans some 240,000 clones, about 86% being singletons. Unstimulated regulatory T cells (CD4+CD25+CD127-), CD4+CD25- non-regulatory cells, CD4 and CD8 cells were FACS-sorted from thawed PBMCs. The receptor's source is a human donor in good health. Sequenced sample: CD4+ T cells from blood.

The CDR3 sequence is CASRPGTGTLTSPLHF. CDR3 DNA sequence: TGTGCCAGCAGACCAGGAACAGGGACTCTCACTTCACCCCTCCACTTT. J is TRBJ1-6 and V is TRBV28; perhaps TRBD1 as D (6 bases). V shed 6 bases and J shed 9 bases, with 21 bases lying between them. This CDR3 has 16 residues. CDR1 MDHEN and CDR2 SYDVKM come from the germline V gene.